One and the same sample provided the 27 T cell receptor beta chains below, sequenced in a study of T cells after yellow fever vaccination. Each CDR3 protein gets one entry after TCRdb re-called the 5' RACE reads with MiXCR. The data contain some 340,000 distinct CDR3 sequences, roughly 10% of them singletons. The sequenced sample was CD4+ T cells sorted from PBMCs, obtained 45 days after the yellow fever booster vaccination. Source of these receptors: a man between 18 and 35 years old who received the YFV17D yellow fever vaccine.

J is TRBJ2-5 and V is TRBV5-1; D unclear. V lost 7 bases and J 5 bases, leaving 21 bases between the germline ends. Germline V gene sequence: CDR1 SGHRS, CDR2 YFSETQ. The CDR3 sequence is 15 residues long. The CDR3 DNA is TGCGCCAGCCAAGTTGGCGACCACACGGGCGAGACCCAGTACTTC. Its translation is CASQVGDHTGETQYF.

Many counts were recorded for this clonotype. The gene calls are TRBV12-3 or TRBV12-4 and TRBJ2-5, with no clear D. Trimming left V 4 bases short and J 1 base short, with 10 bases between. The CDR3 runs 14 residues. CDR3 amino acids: CASSSLSIQETQYF. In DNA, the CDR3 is TGTGCCAGCAGTTCTCTCTCTATCCAAGAGACCCAGTACTTC.

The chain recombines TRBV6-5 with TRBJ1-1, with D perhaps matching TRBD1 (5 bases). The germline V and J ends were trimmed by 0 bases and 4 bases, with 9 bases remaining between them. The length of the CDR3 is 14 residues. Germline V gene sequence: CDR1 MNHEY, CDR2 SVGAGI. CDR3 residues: CASSYSLGATEAFF. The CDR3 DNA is TGTGCCAGCAGTTACTCCCTTGGGGCCACTGAAGCTTTCTTT.

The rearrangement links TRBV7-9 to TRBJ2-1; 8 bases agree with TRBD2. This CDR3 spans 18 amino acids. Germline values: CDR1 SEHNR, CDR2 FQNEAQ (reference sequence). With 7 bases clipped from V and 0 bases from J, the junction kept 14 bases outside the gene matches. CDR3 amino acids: CASNEAPASGPSYNEQFF. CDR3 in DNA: TGTGCCAGCAACGAAGCCCCTGCTAGCGGGCCCTCCTACAATGAGCAGTTCTTC.

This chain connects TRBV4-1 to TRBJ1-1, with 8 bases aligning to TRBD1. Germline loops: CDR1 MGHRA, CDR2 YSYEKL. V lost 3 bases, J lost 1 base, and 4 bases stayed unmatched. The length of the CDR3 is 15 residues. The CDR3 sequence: CASSQTGTGNTEAFF. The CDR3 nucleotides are TGCGCCAGCAGCCAGACTGGGACAGGGAACACTGAAGCTTTCTTT.

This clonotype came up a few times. CDR3 sequence reads: CASSYGGRADTEAFF. The CDR3 region has the DNA TGTGCCAGCAGTTACGGGGGCAGGGCCGACACTGAAGCTTTCTTT. V and J are TRBV6-6 and TRBJ1-1, with D possibly matching TRBD1 (6 bases). V lost 2 bases and J 3 bases, leaving 13 bases between the germline ends. This CDR3 comprises 15 residues. Germline V lookup: CDR1 MNHNY, CDR2 SVGAGI (reference sequence).

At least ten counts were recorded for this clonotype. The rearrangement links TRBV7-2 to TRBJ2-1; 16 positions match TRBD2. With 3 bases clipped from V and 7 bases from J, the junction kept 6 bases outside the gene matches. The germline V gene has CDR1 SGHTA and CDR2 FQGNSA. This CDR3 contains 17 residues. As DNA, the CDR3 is TGTGCCAGCAGCTTCTCCGGGACTAGCGGGGGGGTAAATGAGCAGTTCTTC. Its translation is CASSFSGTSGGVNEQFF. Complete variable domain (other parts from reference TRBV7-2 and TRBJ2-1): GAGVSQSPSNKVTEKGKDVELRCDPISGHTALYWYRQSLGQGLEFLIYFQGNSAPDKSGLPSDRFSAERTGGSVSTLTIQRTQQEDSAVYLCASSFSGTSGGVNEQFFGPGTRLTVL.

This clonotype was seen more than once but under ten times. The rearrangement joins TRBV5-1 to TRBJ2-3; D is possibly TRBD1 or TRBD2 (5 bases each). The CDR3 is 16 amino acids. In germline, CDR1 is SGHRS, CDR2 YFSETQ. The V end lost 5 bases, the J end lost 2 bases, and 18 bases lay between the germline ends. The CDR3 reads CASRWGVRGSTDTQYF. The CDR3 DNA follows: TGCGCCAGCAGATGGGGTGTGAGGGGTTCCACAGATACGCAGTATTTT.

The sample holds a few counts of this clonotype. The CDR3 loop is CASSQDLGPITYEQYF. The CDR3 DNA reads TGTGCCAGCAGCCAAGATTTGGGCCCCATAACCTACGAGCAGTACTTC. J is TRBJ2-7 and V is TRBV4-2; D gene uncertain. CDR1 and CDR2 (germline): LGHNA, YNFKEQ. This CDR3 spans 16 amino acids. V was shortened by 0 bases and J by 2 bases, with 14 bases between the two germline ends.

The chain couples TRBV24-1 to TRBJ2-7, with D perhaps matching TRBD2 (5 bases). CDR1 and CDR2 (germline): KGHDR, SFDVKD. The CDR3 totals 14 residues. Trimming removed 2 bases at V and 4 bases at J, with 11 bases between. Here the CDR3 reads CATSDCRRPYEQYV. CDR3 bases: TGTGCCACCAGTGATTGCAGGAGGCCATACGAGCAGTACGTC.

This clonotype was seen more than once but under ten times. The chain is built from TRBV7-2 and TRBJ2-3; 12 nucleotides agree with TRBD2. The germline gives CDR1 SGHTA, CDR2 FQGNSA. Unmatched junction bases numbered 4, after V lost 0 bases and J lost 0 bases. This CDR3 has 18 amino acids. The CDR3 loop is CASSLALAGGPSTDTQYF. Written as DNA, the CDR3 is TGTGCCAGCAGCTTAGCACTAGCGGGGGGCCCTAGCACAGATACGCAGTATTTT.

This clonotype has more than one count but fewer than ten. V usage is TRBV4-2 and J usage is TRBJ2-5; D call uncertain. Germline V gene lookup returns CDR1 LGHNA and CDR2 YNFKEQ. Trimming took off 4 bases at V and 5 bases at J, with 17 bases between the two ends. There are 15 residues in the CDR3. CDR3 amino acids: CASSPTGRVSETQYF. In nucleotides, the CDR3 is TGTGCCAGCAGCCCGACTGGGCGAGTCTCCGAGACCCAGTACTTC.

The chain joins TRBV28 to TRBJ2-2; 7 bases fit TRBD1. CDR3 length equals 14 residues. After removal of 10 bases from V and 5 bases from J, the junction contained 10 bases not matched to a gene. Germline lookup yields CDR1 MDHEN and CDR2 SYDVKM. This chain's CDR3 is CATEKGQKTGELFF. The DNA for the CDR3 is TGTGCCACCGAGAAGGGACAGAAGACCGGGGAGCTGTTTTTT.

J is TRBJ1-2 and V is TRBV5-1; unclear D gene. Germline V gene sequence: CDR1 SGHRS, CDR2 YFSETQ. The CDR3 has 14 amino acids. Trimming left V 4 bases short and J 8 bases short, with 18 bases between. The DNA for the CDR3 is TGCGCCAGCAGCCTGGGAACAGACGTCCAGGGCTACACCTTC. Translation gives CASSLGTDVQGYTF.

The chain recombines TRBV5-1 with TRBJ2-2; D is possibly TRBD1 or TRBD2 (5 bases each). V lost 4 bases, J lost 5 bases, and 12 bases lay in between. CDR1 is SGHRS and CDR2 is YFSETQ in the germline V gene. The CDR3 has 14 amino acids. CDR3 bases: TGCGCCAGCAGCGAACCGGGGCGAACCGGGGAGCTGTTTTTT. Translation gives CASSEPGRTGELFF.

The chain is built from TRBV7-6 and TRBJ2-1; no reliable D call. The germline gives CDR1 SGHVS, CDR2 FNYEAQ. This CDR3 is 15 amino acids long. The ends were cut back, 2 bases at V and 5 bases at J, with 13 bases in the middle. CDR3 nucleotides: TGTGCCAGCAGCTTAAGCCCAGCGACCGACAATGAGCAGTTCTTC. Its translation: CASSLSPATDNEQFF.

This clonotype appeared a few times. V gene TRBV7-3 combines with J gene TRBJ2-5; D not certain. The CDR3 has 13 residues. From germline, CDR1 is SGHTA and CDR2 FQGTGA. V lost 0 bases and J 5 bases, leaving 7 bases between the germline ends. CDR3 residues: CASSLTRYETQYF. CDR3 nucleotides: TGTGCCAGCAGCTTAACCCGATATGAGACCCAGTACTTC.

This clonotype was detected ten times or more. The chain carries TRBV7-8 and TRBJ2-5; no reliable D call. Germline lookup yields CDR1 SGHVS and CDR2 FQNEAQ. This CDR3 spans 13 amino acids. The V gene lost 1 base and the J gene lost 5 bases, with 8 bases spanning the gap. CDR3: CASSLGWRETQYF. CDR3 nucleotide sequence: TGTGCCAGCAGCTTAGGGTGGCGGGAGACCCAGTACTTC.

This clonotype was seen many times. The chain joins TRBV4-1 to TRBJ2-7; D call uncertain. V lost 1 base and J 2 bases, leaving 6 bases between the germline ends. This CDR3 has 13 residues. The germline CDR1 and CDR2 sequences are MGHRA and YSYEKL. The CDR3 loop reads CASSQAPAYEQYF. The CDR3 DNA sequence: TGCGCCAGCAGCCAAGCGCCGGCCTACGAGCAGTACTTC.

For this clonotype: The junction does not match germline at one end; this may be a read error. CDR3 sequence: CTSSWRPGQSTEAFF. CDR3 bases: TGTACCAGCAGCTGGCGACCGGGACAATCCACTGAAGCTTTCTTT. The chain joins TRBV5-6 to TRBJ1-1; D might be TRBD1 (6 bases). The CDR3 has 15 amino acids. Germline loops: CDR1 SGHDT, CDR2 YYEEEE.

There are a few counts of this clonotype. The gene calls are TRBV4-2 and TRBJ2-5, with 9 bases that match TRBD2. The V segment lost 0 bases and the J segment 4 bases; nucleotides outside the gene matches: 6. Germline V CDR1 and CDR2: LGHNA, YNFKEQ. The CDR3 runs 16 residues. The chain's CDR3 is CASSQDLRGGGETQYF. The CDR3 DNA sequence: TGTGCCAGCAGCCAAGATCTGCGGGGGGGCGGAGAGACCCAGTACTTC.

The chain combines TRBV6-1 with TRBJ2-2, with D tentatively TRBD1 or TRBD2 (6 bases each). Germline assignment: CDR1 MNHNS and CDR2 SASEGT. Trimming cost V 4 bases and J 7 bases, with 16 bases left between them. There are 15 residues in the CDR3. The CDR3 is CASSGTQGLVGELFF. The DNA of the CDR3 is TGTGCCAGCAGTGGGACACAGGGACTGGTCGGGGAGCTGTTTTTT.

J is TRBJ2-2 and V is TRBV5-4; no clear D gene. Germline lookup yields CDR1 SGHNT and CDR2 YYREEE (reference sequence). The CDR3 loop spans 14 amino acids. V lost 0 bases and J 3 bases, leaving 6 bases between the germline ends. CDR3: CASSLEIDTGELFF. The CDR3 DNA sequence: TGTGCCAGCAGCTTGGAGATAGACACCGGGGAGCTGTTTTTT.

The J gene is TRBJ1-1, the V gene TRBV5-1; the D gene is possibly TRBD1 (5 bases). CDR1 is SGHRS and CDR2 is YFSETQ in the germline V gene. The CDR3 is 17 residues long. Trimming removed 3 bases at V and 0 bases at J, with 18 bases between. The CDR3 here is CASSYGAGNPMNTEAFF. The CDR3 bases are TGCGCCAGCAGCTACGGGGCGGGGAATCCTATGAACACTGAAGCTTTCTTT.

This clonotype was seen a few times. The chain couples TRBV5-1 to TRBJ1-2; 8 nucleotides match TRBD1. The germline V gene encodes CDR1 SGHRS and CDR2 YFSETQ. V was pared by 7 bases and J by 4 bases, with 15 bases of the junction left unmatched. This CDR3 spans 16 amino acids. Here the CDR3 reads CASRIQTGAGGYGYTF. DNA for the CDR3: TGCGCCAGCCGGATACAGACAGGGGCAGGTGGCTATGGCTACACCTTC. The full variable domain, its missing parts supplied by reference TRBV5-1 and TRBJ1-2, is KAGVTQTPRYLIKTRGQQVTLSCSPISGHRSVSWYQQTPGQGLQFLFEYFSETQRNKGNFPGRFSGRQFSNSRSEMNVSTLELGDSALYLCASRIQTGAGGYGYTFGSGTRLTVV.

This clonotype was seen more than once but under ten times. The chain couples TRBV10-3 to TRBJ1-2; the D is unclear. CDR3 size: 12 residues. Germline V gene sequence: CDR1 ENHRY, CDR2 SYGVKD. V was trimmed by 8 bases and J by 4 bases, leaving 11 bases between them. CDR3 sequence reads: CAIDAGRYGYTF. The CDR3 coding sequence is TGTGCCATCGATGCAGGACGCTATGGCTACACCTTC.

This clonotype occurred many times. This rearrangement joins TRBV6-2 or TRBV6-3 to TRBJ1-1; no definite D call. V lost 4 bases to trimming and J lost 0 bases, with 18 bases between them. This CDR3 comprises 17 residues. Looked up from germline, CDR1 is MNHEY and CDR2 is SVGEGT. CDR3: CASSSLKGSFMNTEAFF. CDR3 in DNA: TGTGCCAGCAGTTCCCTAAAGGGTTCTTTTATGAACACTGAAGCTTTCTTT.